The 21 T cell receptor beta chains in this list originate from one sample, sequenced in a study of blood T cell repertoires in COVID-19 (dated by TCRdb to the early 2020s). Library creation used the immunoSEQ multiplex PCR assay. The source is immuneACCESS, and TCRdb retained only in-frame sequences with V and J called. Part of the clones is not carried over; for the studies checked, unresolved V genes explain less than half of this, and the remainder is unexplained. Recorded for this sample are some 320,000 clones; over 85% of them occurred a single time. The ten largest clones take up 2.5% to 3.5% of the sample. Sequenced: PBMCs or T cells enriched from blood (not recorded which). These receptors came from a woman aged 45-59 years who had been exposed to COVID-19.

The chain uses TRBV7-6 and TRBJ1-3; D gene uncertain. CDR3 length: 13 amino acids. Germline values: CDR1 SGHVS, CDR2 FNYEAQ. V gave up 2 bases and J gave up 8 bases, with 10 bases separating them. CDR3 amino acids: CASSLQQEDTIYF. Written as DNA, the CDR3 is TGTGCCAGCAGCTTACAGCAGGAGGACACCATATATTTT.

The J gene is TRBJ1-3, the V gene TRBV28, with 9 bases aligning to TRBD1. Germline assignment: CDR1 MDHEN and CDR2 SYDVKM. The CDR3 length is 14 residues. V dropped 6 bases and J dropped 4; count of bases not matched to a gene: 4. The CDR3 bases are TGTGCCAGCAGCCCGACAGGGGGAGGAAACACCATATATTTT. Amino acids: CASSPTGGGNTIYF. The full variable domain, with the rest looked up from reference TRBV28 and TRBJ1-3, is DVKVTQSSRYLVKRTGEKVFLECVQDMDHENMFWYRQDPGLGLRLIYFSYDVKMKEKGDIPEGYSVSREKKERFSLILESASTNQTSMYLCASSPTGGGNTIYFGEGSWLTVV.

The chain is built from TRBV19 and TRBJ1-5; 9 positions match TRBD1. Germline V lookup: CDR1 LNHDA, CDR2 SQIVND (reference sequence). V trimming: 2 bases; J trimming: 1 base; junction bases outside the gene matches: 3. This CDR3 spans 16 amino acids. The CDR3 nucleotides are TGTGCCAGTAGTATATTCGGACAGGGGAGCAATCAGCCCCAGCATTTT. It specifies CASSIFGQGSNQPQHF.

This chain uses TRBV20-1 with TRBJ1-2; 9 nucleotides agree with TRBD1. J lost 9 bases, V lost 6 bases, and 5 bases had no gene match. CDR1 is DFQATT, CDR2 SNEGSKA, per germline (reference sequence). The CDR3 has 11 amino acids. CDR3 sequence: CSAWDRDSYTF. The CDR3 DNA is TGCAGTGCCTGGGACAGGGATAGCTACACCTTC.

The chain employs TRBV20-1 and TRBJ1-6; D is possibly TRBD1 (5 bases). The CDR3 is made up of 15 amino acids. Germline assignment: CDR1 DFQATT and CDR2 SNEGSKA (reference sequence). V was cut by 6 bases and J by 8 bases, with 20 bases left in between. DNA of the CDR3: TGCAGTGCGAGTACTGGGGGGTTCGGTGATTCACCCCTCCACTTT. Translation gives CSASTGGFGDSPLHF.

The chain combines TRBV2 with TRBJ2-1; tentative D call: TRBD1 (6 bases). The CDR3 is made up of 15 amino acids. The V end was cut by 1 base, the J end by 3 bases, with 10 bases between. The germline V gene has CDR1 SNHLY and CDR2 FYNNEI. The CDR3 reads CASSEEGHRYNEQFF. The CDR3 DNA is TGTGCCAGCAGTGAAGAGGGACACCGCTACAATGAGCAGTTCTTC.

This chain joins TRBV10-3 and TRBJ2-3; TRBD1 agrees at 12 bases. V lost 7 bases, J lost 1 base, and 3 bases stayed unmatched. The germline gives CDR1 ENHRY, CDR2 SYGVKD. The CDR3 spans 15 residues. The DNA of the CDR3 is TGTGCCATCAAAAGGGACAGGGGGCGCACAGATACGCAGTATTTT. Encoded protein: CAIKRDRGRTDTQYF.

CDR3 in amino acids: CASSSTGGSDTGELFF. DNA for the CDR3: TGCGCCAGCAGCTCCACCGGAGGATCGGACACCGGGGAGCTGTTTTTT. This chain connects TRBV5-1 to TRBJ2-2; D perhaps matches TRBD2 (5 bases). V gave up 3 bases and J gave up 3 bases, with 15 bases separating them. Germline CDR1 is SGHRS and CDR2 is YFSETQ. This CDR3 region has 16 residues.

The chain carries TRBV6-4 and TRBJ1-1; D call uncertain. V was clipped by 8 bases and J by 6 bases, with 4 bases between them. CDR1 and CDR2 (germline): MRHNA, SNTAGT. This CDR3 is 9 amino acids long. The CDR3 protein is CASGAEAFF. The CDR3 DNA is TGTGCCAGCGGAGCTGAAGCTTTCTTT.

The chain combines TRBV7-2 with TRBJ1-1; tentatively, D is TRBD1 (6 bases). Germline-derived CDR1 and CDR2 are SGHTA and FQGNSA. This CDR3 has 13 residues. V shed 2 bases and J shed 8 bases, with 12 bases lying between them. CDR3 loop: CASSLQGMGEAFF. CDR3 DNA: TGTGCCAGCAGCTTACAGGGGATGGGAGAAGCTTTCTTT.

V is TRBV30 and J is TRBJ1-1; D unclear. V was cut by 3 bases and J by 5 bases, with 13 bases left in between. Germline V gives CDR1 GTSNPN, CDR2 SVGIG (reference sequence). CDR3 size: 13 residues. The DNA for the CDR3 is TGTGCCTGGAGCCGACTCCCGCGGACTGAAGCTTTCTTT. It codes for CAWSRLPRTEAFF.

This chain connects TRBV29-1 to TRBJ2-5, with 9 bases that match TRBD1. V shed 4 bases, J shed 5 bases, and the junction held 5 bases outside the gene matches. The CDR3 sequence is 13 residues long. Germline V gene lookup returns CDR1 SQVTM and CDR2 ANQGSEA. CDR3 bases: TGCAGCGTTGCCGGACAGGGGTACGAGACCCAGTACTTC. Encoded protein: CSVAGQGYETQYF. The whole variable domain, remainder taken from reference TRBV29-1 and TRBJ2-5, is SAVISQKPSRDICQRGTSLTIQCQVDSQVTMMFWYRQQPGQSLTLIATANQGSEATYESGFVIDKFPISRPNLTFSTLTVSNMSPEDSSIYLCSVAGQGYETQYFGPGTRLLVL.

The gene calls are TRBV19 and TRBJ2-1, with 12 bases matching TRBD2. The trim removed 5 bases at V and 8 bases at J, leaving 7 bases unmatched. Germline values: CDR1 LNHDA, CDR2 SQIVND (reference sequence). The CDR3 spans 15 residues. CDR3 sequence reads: CASSQSGLAGYEQFF. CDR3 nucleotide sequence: TGTGCCAGTAGTCAAAGCGGACTAGCGGGGTATGAGCAGTTCTTC.

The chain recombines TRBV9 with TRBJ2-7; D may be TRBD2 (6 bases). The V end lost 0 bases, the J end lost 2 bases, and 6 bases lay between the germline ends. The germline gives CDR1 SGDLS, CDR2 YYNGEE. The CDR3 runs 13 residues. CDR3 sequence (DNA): TGTGCCAGCAGCGTAGCGGGGGCCTACGAGCAGTACTTC. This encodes CASSVAGAYEQYF.

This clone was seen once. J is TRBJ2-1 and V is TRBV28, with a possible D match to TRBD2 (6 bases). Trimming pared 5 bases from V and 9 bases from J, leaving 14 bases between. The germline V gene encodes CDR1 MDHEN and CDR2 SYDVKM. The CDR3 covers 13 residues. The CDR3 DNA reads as TGTGCCAGCAGTCCACGGGTGGGAGGTGAGCAGTTCTTC. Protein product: CASSPRVGGEQFF.

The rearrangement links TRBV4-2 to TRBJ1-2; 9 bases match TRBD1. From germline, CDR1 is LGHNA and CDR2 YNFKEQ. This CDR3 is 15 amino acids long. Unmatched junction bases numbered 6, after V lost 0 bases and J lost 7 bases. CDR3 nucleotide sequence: TGTGCCAGCAGCCAAGAGCCGGGACAGGGAGGTGGCTACACCTTC. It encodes CASSQEPGQGGGYTF.

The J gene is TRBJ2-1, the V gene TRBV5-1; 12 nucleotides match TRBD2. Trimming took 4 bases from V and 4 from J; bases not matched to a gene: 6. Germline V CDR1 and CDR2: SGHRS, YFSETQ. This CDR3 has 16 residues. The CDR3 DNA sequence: TGCGCCAGCAGCATACCTAGCGGGGGGGCTTACAATGAGCAGTTCTTC. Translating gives CASSIPSGGAYNEQFF.

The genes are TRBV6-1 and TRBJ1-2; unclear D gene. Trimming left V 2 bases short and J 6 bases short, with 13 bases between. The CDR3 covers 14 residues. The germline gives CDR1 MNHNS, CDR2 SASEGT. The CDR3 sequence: CASSEIWEPDGYTF. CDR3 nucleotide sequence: TGTGCCAGCAGTGAAATTTGGGAGCCGGATGGCTACACCTTC.

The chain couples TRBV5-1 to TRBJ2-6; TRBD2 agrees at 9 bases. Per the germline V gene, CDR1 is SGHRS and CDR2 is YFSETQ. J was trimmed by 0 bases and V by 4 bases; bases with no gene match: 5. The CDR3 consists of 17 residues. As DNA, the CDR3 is TGCGCCAGCAGCCTGAGCGGGGGGTCCTCTGGGGCCAACGTCCTGACTTTC. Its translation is CASSLSGGSSGANVLTF.

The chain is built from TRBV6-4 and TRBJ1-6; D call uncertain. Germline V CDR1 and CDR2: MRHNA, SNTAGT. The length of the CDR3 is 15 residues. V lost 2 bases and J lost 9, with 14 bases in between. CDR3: CASSDEHLRGSPLHF. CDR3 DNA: TGTGCCAGCAGTGACGAGCACCTCCGGGGTTCACCCCTCCACTTT.

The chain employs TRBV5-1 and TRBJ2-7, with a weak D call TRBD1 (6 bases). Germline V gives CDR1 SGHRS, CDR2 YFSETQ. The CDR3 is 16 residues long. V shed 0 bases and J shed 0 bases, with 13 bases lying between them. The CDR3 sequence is CASSLGLRDNSYEQYF. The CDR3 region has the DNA TGCGCCAGCAGCTTGGGCCTCCGGGACAACTCCTACGAGCAGTACTTC.